This TCR beta chain was captured by sequencing in a study of post-analysis software for immune sequencing data (dated by TCRdb to about 2015). Background for the entire study: The recorded disease courses included relapsing-remitting, secondary progressive and progressive-relapsing multiple sclerosis, and some patients had no subtype annotation. Patient repertoires were compared against roughly 12 previously published healthy control repertoires from donors aged about 6 to 26 years. A subset of samples was prepared in parallel using single-end sample barcoding, then pooled and co-amplified after Illumina adapter ligation. General study outcomes and caveats: Direct clustering with F measure revealed strong co-clustering of samples prepared in the same batch, which led to a batch-effect correction. Multiple sclerosis patients had significantly lower normalized Chao1 diversity than controls, a result that suggests substantial peripheral T-cell clonal expansion. About 5 TRBV segments, including TRBV5-6, TRBV5-1 and TRBV20-1, were significantly more frequent in patients than controls. The control group was slightly older than the multiple sclerosis patient group.

With respect to this clonotype: The clone's antigen remains unknown. Base qualities are missing; no much larger clone stands one base away.

TCR beta repertoires were profiled from peripheral blood of under 15 young patients with multiple sclerosis to demonstrate the VDJtools post-analysis software. The multiple sclerosis patients were children and adolescents ranging in age from about 6 to 17 years. The CDR3 goes from the cysteine to the phenylalanine over 14 residues. Kept here is only the CDR3 DNA, which spans 42 bases and is read in frame from base 1. V is pruned by 6 bases and J by 1 base, leaving 6 bases of the junction without a gene match. Sequences DFQATT (CDR1) and SNEGSKA (CDR2) are obtained from the germline V gene (reference sequence). Library preparation employed PCR. The run used an Illumina HiSeq 2500. To reduce PCR and sequencing biases, unique molecular identifiers were built into the TCR beta cDNA libraries. About 0.5 million cDNA molecules were obtained for every 1 to 10 million input T cells, so each molecule roughly corresponded to one T cell. The patient libraries were prepared and sequenced with the same protocol used for the earlier healthy control dataset. Within a given batch, samples were prepared together, multiplexed and sequenced on the same HiSeq lane. As for the original processing: MIGEC was used to process the raw barcoded reads, and molecular identifier groups with only a single read were discarded before consensus assembly and CDR3 extraction. Clonotype tables were post-analysed with VDJtools, normalizing diversity by down-sampling all datasets to the smallest sample size. To correct batch-related cross-sample contamination, repertoire overlap clustering matched CDR3 amino acid sequences but not nucleotide sequences. In TCRdb, the public reads were trimmed at Q25 with fastp and aligned with MiXCR, with productive beta chains retained. Rows with one shared CDR3 protein collapse into an entry with the most common genes and DNA. The V and J calls here are based on TCRdb, not the publication. Here the sample has 650,000 to 850,000 distinct CDR3 sequences; about 43% occur a single time. The ten largest clones take up roughly 5.2% of the sample.

The source material was blood. The TCR was taken from a girl between 10 and 17 years old with multiple sclerosis. The V and J segments used are TRBV20-1 and TRBJ2-3; 8 central bases correspond to TRBD1. CDR3 region: CSAGGQGRTDTQYF. At the DNA level, the sequence is TGCAGTGCCGGAGGACAGGGACGCACAGATACGCAGTATTTT.